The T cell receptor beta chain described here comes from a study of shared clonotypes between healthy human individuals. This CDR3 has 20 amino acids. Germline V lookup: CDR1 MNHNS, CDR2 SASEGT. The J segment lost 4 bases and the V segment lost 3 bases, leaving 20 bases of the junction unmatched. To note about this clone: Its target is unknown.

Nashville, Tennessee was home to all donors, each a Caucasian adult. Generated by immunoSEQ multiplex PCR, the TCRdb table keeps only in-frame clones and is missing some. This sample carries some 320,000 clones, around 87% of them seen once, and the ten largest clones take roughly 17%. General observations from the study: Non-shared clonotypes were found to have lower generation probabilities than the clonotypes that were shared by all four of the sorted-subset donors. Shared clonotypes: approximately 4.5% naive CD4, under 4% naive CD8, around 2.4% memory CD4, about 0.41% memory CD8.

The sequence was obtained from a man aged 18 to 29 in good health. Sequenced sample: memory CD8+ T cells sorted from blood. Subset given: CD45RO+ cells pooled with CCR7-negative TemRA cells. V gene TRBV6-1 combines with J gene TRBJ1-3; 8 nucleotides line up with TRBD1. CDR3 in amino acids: CASSDYPSRADRAKGNTIYF. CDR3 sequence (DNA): TGTGCCAGCAGTGACTACCCATCACGGGCGGACAGGGCGAAAGGAAACACCATATATTTT.